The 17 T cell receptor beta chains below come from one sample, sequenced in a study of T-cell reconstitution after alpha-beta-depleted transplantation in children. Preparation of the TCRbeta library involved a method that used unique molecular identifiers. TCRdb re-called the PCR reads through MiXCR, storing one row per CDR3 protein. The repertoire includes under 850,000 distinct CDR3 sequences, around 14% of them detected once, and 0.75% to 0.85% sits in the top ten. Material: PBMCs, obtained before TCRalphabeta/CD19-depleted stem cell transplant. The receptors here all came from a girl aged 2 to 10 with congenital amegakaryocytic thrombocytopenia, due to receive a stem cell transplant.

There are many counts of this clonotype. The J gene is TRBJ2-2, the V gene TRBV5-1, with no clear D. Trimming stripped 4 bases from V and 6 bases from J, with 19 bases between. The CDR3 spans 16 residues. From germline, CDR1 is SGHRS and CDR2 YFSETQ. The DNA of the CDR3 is TGCGCCAGCAGCAAACTACGACATGGAGACTCCGGGGAGCTGTTTTTT. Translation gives CASSKLRHGDSGELFF.

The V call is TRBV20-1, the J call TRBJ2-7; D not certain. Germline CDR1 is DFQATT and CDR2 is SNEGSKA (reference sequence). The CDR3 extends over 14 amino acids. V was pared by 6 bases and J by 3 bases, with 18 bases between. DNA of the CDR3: TGCAGTGCGGCCGAACCGAGATTTAGCTACGAGCAGTACTTC. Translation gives CSAAEPRFSYEQYF.

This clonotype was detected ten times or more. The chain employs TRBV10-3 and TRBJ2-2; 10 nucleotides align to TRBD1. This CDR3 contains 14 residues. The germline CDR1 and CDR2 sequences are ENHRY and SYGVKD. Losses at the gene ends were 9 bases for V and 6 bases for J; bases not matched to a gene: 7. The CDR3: CAIGTGVRSGELFF. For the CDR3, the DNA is TGTGCCATTGGGACAGGGGTTCGATCCGGGGAGCTGTTTTTT.

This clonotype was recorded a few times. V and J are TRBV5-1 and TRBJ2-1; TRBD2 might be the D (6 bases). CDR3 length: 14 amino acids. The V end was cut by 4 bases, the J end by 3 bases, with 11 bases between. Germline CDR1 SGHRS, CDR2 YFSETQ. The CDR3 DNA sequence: TGCGCCAGCAGCCCGGGAGCTTACTACAATGAGCAGTTCTTC. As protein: CASSPGAYYNEQFF.

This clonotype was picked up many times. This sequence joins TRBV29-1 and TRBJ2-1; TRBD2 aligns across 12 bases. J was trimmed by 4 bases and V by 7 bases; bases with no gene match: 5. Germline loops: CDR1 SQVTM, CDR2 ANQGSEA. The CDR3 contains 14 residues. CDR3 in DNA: TGCAGCGCTGAGACTAGCGGGAGTTACAATGAGCAGTTCTTC. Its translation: CSAETSGSYNEQFF.

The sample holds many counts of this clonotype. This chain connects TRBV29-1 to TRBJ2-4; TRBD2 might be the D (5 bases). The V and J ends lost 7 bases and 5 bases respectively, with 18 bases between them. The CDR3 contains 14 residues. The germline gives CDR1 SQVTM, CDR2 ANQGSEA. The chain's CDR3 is CSATTMGVQNIQYF. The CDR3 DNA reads TGCAGCGCCACGACTATGGGAGTACAAAACATTCAGTACTTC.

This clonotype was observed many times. CDR3 residues: CASSDVNRDRVFYEQYF. The CDR3 DNA sequence: TGTGCCAGCAGTGACGTAAACCGGGACAGGGTTTTTTACGAGCAGTACTTC. This rearrangement joins TRBV6-4 to TRBJ2-7; TRBD1 matches 9 bases. From germline, CDR1 is MRHNA and CDR2 SNTAGT. The CDR3 is made up of 17 amino acids. After removal of 2 bases from V and 4 bases from J, the junction contained 12 bases not matched to a gene.

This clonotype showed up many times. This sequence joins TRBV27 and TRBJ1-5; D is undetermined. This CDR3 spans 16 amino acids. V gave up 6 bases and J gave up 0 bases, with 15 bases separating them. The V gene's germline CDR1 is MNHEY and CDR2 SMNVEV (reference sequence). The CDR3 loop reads CASSRVPVASNQPQHF. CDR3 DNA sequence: TGTGCCAGCAGCCGAGTGCCGGTAGCTAGCAATCAGCCCCAGCATTTT.

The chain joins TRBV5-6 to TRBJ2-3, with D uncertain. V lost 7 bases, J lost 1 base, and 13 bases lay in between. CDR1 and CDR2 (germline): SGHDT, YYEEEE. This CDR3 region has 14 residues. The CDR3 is CASGLGPGTDTQYF. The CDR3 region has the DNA TGTGCCAGCGGCCTCGGGCCGGGCACAGATACGCAGTATTTT. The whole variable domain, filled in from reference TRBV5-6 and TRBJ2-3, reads DAGVTQSPTHLIKTRGQQVTLRCSPKSGHDTVSWYQQALGQGPQFIFQYYEEEERQRGNFPDRFSGHQFPNYSSELNVNALLLGDSALYLCASGLGPGTDTQYFGPGTRLTVL.

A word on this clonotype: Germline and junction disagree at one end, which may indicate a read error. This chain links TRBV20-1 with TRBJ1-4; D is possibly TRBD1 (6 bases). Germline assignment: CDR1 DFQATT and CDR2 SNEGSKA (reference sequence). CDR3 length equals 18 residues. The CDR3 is CCASAQGPTLSTNEKLFF. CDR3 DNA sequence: TGCTGTGCCAGCGCTCAGGGGCCCACATTATCAACTAATGAAAAACTGTTTTTT.

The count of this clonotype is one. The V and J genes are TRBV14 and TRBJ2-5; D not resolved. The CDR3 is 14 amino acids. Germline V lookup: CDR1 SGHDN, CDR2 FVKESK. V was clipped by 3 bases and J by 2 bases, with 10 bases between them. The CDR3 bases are TGTGCCAGCAGCCACCCACCCCGGCAAGAGACCCAGTACTTC. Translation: CASSHPPRQETQYF.

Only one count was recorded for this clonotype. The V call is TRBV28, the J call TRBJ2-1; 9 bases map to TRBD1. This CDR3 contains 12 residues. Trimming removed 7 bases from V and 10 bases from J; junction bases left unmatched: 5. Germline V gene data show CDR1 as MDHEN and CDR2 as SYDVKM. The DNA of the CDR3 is TGTGCCAGCAACGACAGGGGGGGGGAGCAGTTCTTC. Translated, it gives CASNDRGGEQFF.

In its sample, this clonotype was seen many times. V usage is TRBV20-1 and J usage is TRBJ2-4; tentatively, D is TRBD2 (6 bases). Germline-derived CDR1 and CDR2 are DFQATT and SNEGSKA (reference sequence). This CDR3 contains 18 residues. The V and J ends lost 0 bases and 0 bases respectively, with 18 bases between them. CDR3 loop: CSARDRAGWGLAKNIQYF. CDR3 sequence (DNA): TGCAGTGCTAGAGATCGCGCAGGGTGGGGACTAGCCAAAAACATTCAGTACTTC.

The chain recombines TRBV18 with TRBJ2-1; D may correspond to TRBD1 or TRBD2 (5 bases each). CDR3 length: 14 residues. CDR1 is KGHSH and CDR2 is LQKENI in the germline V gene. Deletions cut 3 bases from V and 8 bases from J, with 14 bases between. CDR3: CASSPRPGADEQFF. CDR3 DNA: TGTGCCAGCTCACCCCGGCCCGGGGCCGATGAGCAGTTCTTC.

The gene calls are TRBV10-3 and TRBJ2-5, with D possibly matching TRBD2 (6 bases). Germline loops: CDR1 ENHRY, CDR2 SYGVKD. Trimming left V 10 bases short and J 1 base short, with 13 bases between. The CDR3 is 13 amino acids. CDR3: CASGEASQETQYF. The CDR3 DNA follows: TGTGCCAGTGGGGAGGCCTCCCAAGAGACCCAGTACTTC.

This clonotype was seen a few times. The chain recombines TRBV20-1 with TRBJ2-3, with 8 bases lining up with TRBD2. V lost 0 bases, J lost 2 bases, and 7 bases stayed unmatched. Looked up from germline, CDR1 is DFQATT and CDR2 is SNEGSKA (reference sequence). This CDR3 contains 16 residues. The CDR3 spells CSARDSSGRITDTQYF. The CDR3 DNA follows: TGCAGTGCTAGAGATTCAAGCGGGAGAATCACAGATACGCAGTATTTT.

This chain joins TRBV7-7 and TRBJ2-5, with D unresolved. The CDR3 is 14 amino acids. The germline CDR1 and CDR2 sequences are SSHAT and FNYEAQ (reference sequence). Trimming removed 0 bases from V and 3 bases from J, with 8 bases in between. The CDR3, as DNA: TGTGCCAGCAGCTTAGCTGGTCAGAAAGAGACCCAGTACTTC. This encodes CASSLAGQKETQYF.